A single sample gave rise to the 14 T cell receptor beta chains below, sequenced in a study of cytomegalovirus exposure and HLA in healthy donors. The PCR contained 60 Vbeta and 13 Jbeta primers. Produced via immunoSEQ multiplex PCR; TCRdb's table is partial and in-frame only. The sample carries 110,000 to 150,000 clones, 75% recorded once. Source material: PBMCs. The receptors stem from a man aged 30 to 39 in good health and CMV-seronegative.

The chain has TRBV7-9 and TRBJ1-2; the D gene is possibly TRBD1 (6 bases). This CDR3 has 15 residues. V lost 2 bases and J lost 13, with 23 bases in between. Germline-derived CDR1 and CDR2 are SEHNR and FQNEAQ (reference sequence). The DNA of the CDR3 is TGTGCCAGCAGCTTAACTTTAGGGACACGTCCGGGTCTCACCTTC. Translating gives CASSLTLGTRPGLTF.

About this clone: No conserved phenylalanine or tryptophan ends this CDR3, so it is likely a read error. No DNA is shown, since the ends of the CDR3 on it are uncertain; the CDR3 is the one TCRdb lists. V gene TRBV1 combines with J gene TRBJ2-7; the table's D call of TRBD2 was not tested on the DNA. TRBV1 is deemed a pseudogene. Counting both end residues, the CDR3 totals 19 amino acids. CDR3 sequence: CTSSQERRLAGGRGHEQYL.

The chain combines TRBV11-3 with TRBJ2-5; perhaps TRBD1 as D (8 bases). This CDR3 contains 17 residues. V was shortened by 1 base and J by 0 bases, with 15 bases between the two germline ends. Germline-derived CDR1 and CDR2 are SGHNT and YENEEA. CDR3 in DNA: TGTGCCAGCAGCTTAGGGACAGGGAGGGCGTACCAAGAGACCCAGTACTTC. This encodes CASSLGTGRAYQETQYF.

Turning to this clone: At one boundary the junction diverges from the germline segment, which might be a read error. Other nucleotide sequences from this sample produce the same CDR3. The CDR3 coding sequence is TGTGCCAGCAGCCTAGGCTTTTATAGCGGGGGGGAGCAGTACTTC. Amino acids: CASSLGFYSGGEQYF. The chain has TRBV13 and TRBJ2-7; 10 bases are a match to TRBD2. The CDR3 is 15 amino acids. Germline assignment: CDR1 PRHDT and CDR2 FYEKMQ (reference sequence).

The chain joins TRBV19 to TRBJ2-4; 7 bases fit TRBD1. This CDR3 has 17 amino acids. The V gene end was trimmed by 4 bases and the J gene end by 0 bases; junction bases not matched to a gene: 9. Germline assignment: CDR1 LNHDA and CDR2 SQIVND (reference sequence). Here the CDR3 reads CASSNSGQAIAKNIQYF. In DNA form, the CDR3 reads TGTGCCAGTAGTAATTCAGGACAGGCTATAGCCAAAAACATTCAGTACTTC.

The chain joins TRBV19 to TRBJ2-3; TRBD1 aligns across 9 bases. The V and J ends lost 7 bases and 5 bases, in that order; junction bases with no gene match: 7. This CDR3 is 14 amino acids long. The germline CDR1 and CDR2 sequences are LNHDA and SQIVND (reference sequence). The CDR3 DNA is TGTGCCAGTAACAAGGACAGGGGAGAAGATACGCAGTATTTT. Its translation is CASNKDRGEDTQYF.

This clone has more than one count but fewer than ten. The CDR3 DNA reads TGCGCCAGCAGCTTGTCCGGGAGTATCTTTGATGAGCAGTTCTTC. Protein product: CASSLSGSIFDEQFF. This sequence joins TRBV5-1 and TRBJ2-1, with D tentatively TRBD2 (6 bases). V was shortened by 1 base and J by 8 bases, with 16 bases between the two germline ends. From germline, CDR1 is SGHRS and CDR2 YFSETQ. The CDR3 runs 15 residues.

This clone has just a few counts. One junction end disagrees with the germline gene, perhaps due to a read error. The chain uses TRBV5-6 and TRBJ2-7; no clear D gene. From germline, CDR1 is SGHDT and CDR2 YYEEEE. The CDR3 has 12 residues. This CDR3 reads CASSFSSGSPTF. DNA of the CDR3: TGTGCCAGCAGCTTTAGCTCCGGGTCTCCAACTTTC.

There are a few counts of this clone. Written as DNA, the CDR3 is TGTGCCAGCGGGCCCTCGAGAAGGGGTGTCCCCGGGGAGCTGTTTTTT. It is translated as CASGPSRRGVPGELFF. This chain links TRBV2 with TRBJ2-2, with TRBD1 as a possible D gene (5 bases). V lost 8 bases to trimming and J lost 6 bases, with 22 bases between them. From germline, CDR1 is SNHLY and CDR2 FYNNEI. The CDR3 covers 16 residues.

This rearrangement joins TRBV5-1 to TRBJ1-1, with 7 bases aligning to TRBD1. The trim removed 7 bases at V and 5 bases at J, leaving 8 bases unmatched. CDR3 length: 13 residues. CDR1 SGHRS and CDR2 YFSETQ come from the germline V gene. The CDR3 here is CASRWDSGTEAFF. CDR3 coding DNA: TGCGCCAGCCGATGGGACAGTGGGACTGAAGCTTTCTTT.

The chain employs TRBV9 and TRBJ1-3, with unresolved D. The CDR3 extends over 14 amino acids. The germline V and J ends were trimmed by 1 base and 0 bases, with 5 bases remaining between them. Per the germline V gene, CDR1 is SGDLS and CDR2 is YYNGEE. CDR3 in DNA: TGTGCCAGCAGCGTACTAAGCTCTGGAAACACCATATATTTT. Encoded protein: CASSVLSSGNTIYF.

J is TRBJ1-4 and V is TRBV10-3; weak D call: TRBD1 (5 bases). Germline V gene sequence: CDR1 ENHRY, CDR2 SYGVKD. V lost 10 bases and J lost 5, with 14 bases in between. This CDR3 region has 13 residues. The CDR3 region is CATGGPSNEKLFF. In DNA, the CDR3 is TGTGCCACCGGGGGTCCGAGCAATGAAAAACTGTTTTTT.

This chain connects TRBV2 to TRBJ2-3, with 9 bases identical to TRBD1. There are 15 residues in the CDR3. The ends lost 6 bases at V and 1 base at J; junction bases unmatched: 5. Looked up from germline, CDR1 is SNHLY and CDR2 is FYNNEI. The CDR3: CASSQRTGGTDTQYF. CDR3 DNA: TGTGCCAGCAGCCAACGGACAGGGGGCACAGATACGCAGTATTTT. Based on the CDR3 plus reference TRBV2 and TRBJ2-3, the full variable domain is EPEVTQTPSHQVTQMGQEVILRCVPISNHLYFYWYRQILGQKVEFLVSFYNNEISEKSEIFDDQFSVERPDGSNFTLKIRSTKLEDSAMYFCASSQRTGGTDTQYFGPGTRLTVL.

A single count supports this clone. This chain uses TRBV10-1 with TRBJ2-7, with 7 bases lining up with TRBD1. J gave up 6 bases and V 3 bases, and 5 bases lay outside the gene matches. Germline loops: CDR1 WNHNN, CDR2 SYGVQD (reference sequence). The CDR3 consists of 13 residues. CDR3 region: CASSETGVAEQYF. Here the CDR3 DNA reads TGCGCCAGCAGTGAAACAGGGGTTGCCGAGCAGTACTTC.